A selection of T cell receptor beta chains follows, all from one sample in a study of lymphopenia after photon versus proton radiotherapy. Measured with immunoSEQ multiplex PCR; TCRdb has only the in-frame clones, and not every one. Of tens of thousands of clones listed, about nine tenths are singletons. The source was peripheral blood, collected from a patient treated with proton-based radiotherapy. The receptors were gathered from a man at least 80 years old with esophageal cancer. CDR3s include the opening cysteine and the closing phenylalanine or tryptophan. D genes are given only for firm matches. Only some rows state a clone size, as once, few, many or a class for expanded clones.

CDR3nt: TGTGCCAGCAGTGAAGACCTCGAGCGGACCCAGTACTTC; CDR3aa: CASSEDLERTQYF; d_gene: .; v_gene: TRBV6-1; j_gene: TRBJ2-5; abundance: .
CDR3nt: TGCGCCAGCAGCTTGGACGGGACAGTGACCGGCTACACCTTC; CDR3aa: CASSLDGTVTGYTF; d_gene: TRBD1; v_gene: TRBV5-1; j_gene: TRBJ1-2; abundance: once
CDR3nt: TGTGCCAGTAGACGCAGCGGTAGCAATCAGCCCCAGCATTTT; CDR3aa: CASRRSGSNQPQHF; d_gene: .; v_gene: TRBV19; j_gene: TRBJ1-5; abundance: .
CDR3nt: TGTGCCACCAGCAGAGATCGCCCTAGCGGGAGGTACGAGCAGTACTTC; CDR3aa: CATSRDRPSGRYEQYF; d_gene: TRBD2; v_gene: TRBV15; j_gene: TRBJ2-7; abundance: .
CDR3nt: TGTGCCAGCAGCCCAGGAGGATCGGGCACTAGGGAGCTGTTTTTT; CDR3aa: CASSPGGSGTRELFF; d_gene: .; v_gene: TRBV11-3; j_gene: TRBJ2-2; abundance: few
CDR3nt: TGTGCCAGCAGCTTAAACAGGGTCGGCGAGACCCAGTACTTC; CDR3aa: CASSLNRVGETQYF; d_gene: .; v_gene: TRBV7-3; j_gene: TRBJ2-5; abundance: once
CDR3nt: TGTGCCAGCAGTGAGCGGGGGGCGACTGGGAACACTGAAGCTTTCTTT; CDR3aa: CASSERGATGNTEAFF; d_gene: .; v_gene: TRBV27; j_gene: TRBJ1-1; abundance: .
CDR3nt: TGTGCCAGCAGTTTAATGGGTGGGGTTGTGGGCACTGAAGCTTTCTTT; CDR3aa: CASSLMGGVVGTEAFF; d_gene: .; v_gene: TRBV27; j_gene: TRBJ1-1; abundance: .
CDR3nt: TGCAGCGTTGAAGTGGGGACAGGGGGGGTTGCTTTCTTT; CDR3aa: CSVEVGTGGVAFF; d_gene: TRBD1; v_gene: TRBV29-1; j_gene: TRBJ1-1; abundance: once
CDR3nt: TGTGCCAGCAGCTTAGTAAGCCTGAACACTGAAGCTTTCTTT; CDR3aa: CASSLVSLNTEAFF; d_gene: .; v_gene: TRBV7-8; j_gene: TRBJ1-1; abundance: once
CDR3nt: TGTGCCTGGAGCCCCCCCCGCCCACAAAGAAACTATGGCTACACCTTC; CDR3aa: CAWSPPRPQRNYGYTF; d_gene: .; v_gene: TRBV30; j_gene: TRBJ1-2; abundance: .
CDR3nt: TGTGCCAGCAGCTTAGAGGCGGGGACTGAAGCTTTCTTT; CDR3aa: CASSLEAGTEAFF; d_gene: .; v_gene: TRBV11-3; j_gene: TRBJ1-1; abundance: .
CDR3nt: TGTGCCAGCAGCGTATCAGGGGTGACTGAAGCTTTCTTT; CDR3aa: CASSVSGVTEAFF; d_gene: .; v_gene: TRBV9; j_gene: TRBJ1-1; abundance: once
CDR3nt: TGTGCCAGTAGGATTCGACAGGGTTTTTCACCCCTCCACTTT; CDR3aa: CASRIRQGFSPLHF; d_gene: TRBD1; v_gene: TRBV19; j_gene: TRBJ1-6; abundance: .
CDR3nt: TGTGCCAGCAGCGTATTCGAGGGGCTTAGCTATGGCTACACCTTC; CDR3aa: CASSVFEGLSYGYTF; d_gene: .; v_gene: TRBV9; j_gene: TRBJ1-2; abundance: .
CDR3nt: TGTGCCAGCAGGGAAGTGGAAGAGACCCAGTACTTC; CDR3aa: CASREVEETQYF; d_gene: .; v_gene: TRBV2; j_gene: TRBJ2-5; abundance: .
CDR3nt: TGTGCCAGCAGTAGGCGGGACTCCAGCACAGATACGCAGTATTTT; CDR3aa: CASSRRDSSTDTQYF; d_gene: .; v_gene: TRBV2; j_gene: TRBJ2-3; abundance: .
CDR3nt: TGTGCCAGCAGTTTAGCCGGGGTACACGAGCAGTACTTC; CDR3aa: CASSLAGVHEQYF; d_gene: .; v_gene: TRBV27; j_gene: TRBJ2-7; abundance: .
CDR3nt: TGTGCCAGTAGCACGGACAGGGGGCGAGGATGGGCTGAAGCTTTCTTT; CDR3aa: CASSTDRGRGWAEAFF; d_gene: TRBD1; v_gene: TRBV19; j_gene: TRBJ1-1; abundance: .
CDR3nt: TGTGCCACTAACCGGGACAGGGTTGAAGATACGCAGTATTTT; CDR3aa: CATNRDRVEDTQYF; d_gene: TRBD1; v_gene: TRBV15; j_gene: TRBJ2-3; abundance: .
CDR3nt: TGCGCCAGCAGCCAAGGGAGGGGGTCTGGATCCTACGAGCAGTACTTC; CDR3aa: CASSQGRGSGSYEQYF; d_gene: .; v_gene: TRBV4-1; j_gene: TRBJ2-7; abundance: .
CDR3nt: TGTGCCATCAGTGACCCCGGACAGGAAGGTAATGGCTACACCTTC; CDR3aa: CAISDPGQEGNGYTF; d_gene: TRBD1; v_gene: TRBV10-3; j_gene: TRBJ1-2; abundance: .
CDR3nt: TGTGCCAGCAGCTCGGGACTAGCGCTGGATACGCAGTATTTT; CDR3aa: CASSSGLALDTQYF; d_gene: TRBD2; v_gene: TRBV7-2; j_gene: TRBJ2-3; abundance: .
CDR3nt: TGTGCCAGCAGCTCGCCCTCCTACGAGCAGTACTTC; CDR3aa: CASSSPSYEQYF; d_gene: .; v_gene: TRBV5-6; j_gene: TRBJ2-7; abundance: .
CDR3nt: TGTGCCAGCAGCCAAGGCAGGGACTATGGCTACACCTTC; CDR3aa: CASSQGRDYGYTF; d_gene: .; v_gene: TRBV4-2; j_gene: TRBJ1-2; abundance: .
CDR3nt: TGTGCCAGCAGTGAATTGAGGGATAGCAATCAGCCCCAGCATTTT; CDR3aa: CASSELRDSNQPQHF; d_gene: .; v_gene: TRBV6-1; j_gene: TRBJ1-5; abundance: once
CDR3nt: TGTGCCAGCAGCCCTAGACAGGGGCGAGAGACCCAGTACTTC; CDR3aa: CASSPRQGRETQYF; d_gene: TRBD1; v_gene: TRBV7-2; j_gene: TRBJ2-5; abundance: .
CDR3nt: TGTGCCAGCAAGAAAGAGGGACTTATCAATTCACCCCTCCACTTT; CDR3aa: CASKKEGLINSPLHF; d_gene: .; v_gene: TRBV6-5; j_gene: TRBJ1-6; abundance: .
CDR3nt: TGTGCCAGTACCCCGGTGGGGGAAACTGAAGCTTTCTTT; CDR3aa: CASTPVGETEAFF; d_gene: .; v_gene: TRBV19; j_gene: TRBJ1-1; abundance: .
CDR3nt: TGTGGCACTTCTATGGGGCCCTACGAGCAGTACTTC; CDR3aa: CGTSMGPYEQYF; d_gene: .; v_gene: TRBV2; j_gene: TRBJ2-7; abundance: .
CDR3nt: TGTGCCAGCAGCTTTTTCCGCGGGACTAGAGGTTACAATGAGCAGTTCTTC; CDR3aa: CASSFFRGTRGYNEQFF; d_gene: TRBD2; v_gene: TRBV11-2; j_gene: TRBJ2-1; abundance: .
CDR3nt: TGTGCCAGCAGCCCGGGGCCCTCCAGGAGCTCCTACGAGCAGTACTTC; CDR3aa: CASSPGPSRSSYEQYF; d_gene: .; v_gene: TRBV14; j_gene: TRBJ2-7; abundance: .
CDR3nt: TGCGCCAGCAGCCAAGATAGATCCGGATTAGACAATCAGCCCCAGCATTTT; CDR3aa: CASSQDRSGLDNQPQHF; d_gene: .; v_gene: TRBV4-1; j_gene: TRBJ1-5; abundance: .
CDR3nt: TGTGCCAGCAGCCGCGACAGGGGGGGCTATGGCTACACCTTC; CDR3aa: CASSRDRGGYGYTF; d_gene: TRBD1; v_gene: TRBV11-2; j_gene: TRBJ1-2; abundance: .